A single sample is the source of the 12 T cell receptor beta chains below, sequenced in a study of early T cells in non-severe SARS-CoV-2 infection. One entry per CDR3 protein, called by TCRdb with MiXCR from the 5' RACE reads. The sample has tens of thousands of distinct CDR3 sequences, over 10% seen once. Sequenced input: whole blood. These receptors all stem from an adult who was a healthcare worker with PCR-confirmed SARS-CoV-2 infection or an uninfected control (not recorded which).

This clonotype was picked up many times. The genes are TRBV6-5 and TRBJ2-5; TRBD2 matches at 12 bases. Germline trimming cut 6 bases from V and 4 bases from J; bases unmatched to any gene: 3. The CDR3 length is 14 residues. CDR1 is MNHEY, CDR2 SVGAGI, per germline. The CDR3 DNA is TGTGCCAGCAGACCGGGACTAGCGGGAGAGACCCAGTACTTC. This encodes CASRPGLAGETQYF.

This clonotype was detected many times. V is TRBV29-1 and J is TRBJ2-4; 8 nucleotides match TRBD1. The CDR3 totals 12 residues. Germline CDR1 and CDR2: SQVTM and ANQGSEA. J was trimmed by 8 bases and V by 4 bases; bases with no gene match: 4. DNA for the CDR3: TGCAGCGTTGGAGGACAGGGAGACATTCAGTACTTC. Protein: CSVGGQGDIQYF.

The CDR3 bases are TGTGCCAGCAGCTGGCTCCAGGGCGCCTACGAGCAGTACTTC. It translates to CASSWLQGAYEQYF. The J gene is TRBJ2-7, the V gene TRBV11-2, with D possibly being TRBD1 (5 bases). From germline, CDR1 is SGHAT and CDR2 FQNNGV. Trimming pared 4 bases from V and 2 bases from J, leaving 12 bases between. The CDR3 runs to 14 residues.

This clonotype was seen at least ten times. This sequence joins TRBV27 and TRBJ1-5, with TRBD1 as a possible D gene (6 bases). Deletions cut 3 bases from V and 7 bases from J, with 13 bases between. The CDR3 spans 14 residues. Germline V gene lookup returns CDR1 MNHEY and CDR2 SMNVEV (reference sequence). DNA for the CDR3: TGTGCCAGCAGTTTTACAGGGAGGGGGCAGCCCCAGCATTTT. Amino acids: CASSFTGRGQPQHF.

This clonotype has at least ten counts. The chain has TRBV7-8 and TRBJ2-1; 14 bases are shared with TRBD2. The germline V gene has CDR1 SGHVS and CDR2 FQNEAQ. The CDR3 is 18 residues long. Trimming took 3 bases from V and 0 from J; bases not matched to a gene: 4. CDR3 amino acids: CASSLGLAGANSYNEQFF. In nucleotides, the CDR3 is TGTGCCAGCAGCTTGGGACTAGCGGGGGCCAACTCCTACAATGAGCAGTTCTTC.

This clonotype was recorded at least ten times. The chain is built from TRBV20-1 and TRBJ2-5; 11 bases align to TRBD2. J lost 3 bases, V lost 5 bases, and 2 bases had no gene match. Germline V gene lookup returns CDR1 DFQATT and CDR2 SNEGSKA (reference sequence). The CDR3 contains 13 residues. The CDR3 sequence is CSALSGGEETQYF. For the CDR3, the DNA is TGCAGTGCTCTTAGCGGGGGGGAAGAGACCCAGTACTTC.

The sample holds a few counts of this clonotype. The chain couples TRBV11-3 to TRBJ2-1, with 16 bases identical to TRBD2. From germline, CDR1 is SGHNT and CDR2 YENEEA. V shed 5 bases, J shed 4 bases, and the junction held 5 bases outside the gene matches. The CDR3 covers 17 residues. This CDR3 reads CASSPGTSGGVYNEQFF. The CDR3 DNA follows: TGTGCCAGCAGCCCCGGGACTAGCGGGGGGGTATACAATGAGCAGTTCTTC.

This clonotype was detected many times. CDR3: CASSDGQGVEAFF. The CDR3 DNA reads as TGCGCCAGCAGCGATGGACAGGGGGTCGAAGCTTTCTTT. The chain uses TRBV5-1 and TRBJ1-1; 10 bases are a match to TRBD1. The CDR3 has 13 residues. V gave up 4 bases and J gave up 8 bases; unmatched junction bases: 5. The germline CDR1 and CDR2 sequences are SGHRS and YFSETQ. The variable domain in full, with the rest retrieved from reference TRBV5-1 and TRBJ1-1, is KAGVTQTPRYLIKTRGQQVTLSCSPISGHRSVSWYQQTPGQGLQFLFEYFSETQRNKGNFPGRFSGRQFSNSRSEMNVSTLELGDSALYLCASSDGQGVEAFFGQGTRLTVV.

This clonotype was counted ten times or more. As DNA, the CDR3 is TGTGCCAGCAGTAAAGGACAGAAGACTTATGAAAAACTGTTTTTT. It is translated as CASSKGQKTYEKLFF. The rearrangement uses TRBV6-2 or TRBV6-3 and TRBJ1-4; tentatively, D is TRBD1 (6 bases). V lost 5 bases, J lost 6 bases, and 16 bases lay in between. CDR1 is MNHEY and CDR2 is SVGEGT in the germline V gene. The CDR3 runs 15 residues.

This clonotype has a count of ten or more. The DNA for the CDR3 is TGTGCCAGCAGTCCACCTAGCGGGGGGGCGACAGATACGCAGTATTTT. Residues: CASSPPSGGATDTQYF. J is TRBJ2-3 and V is TRBV12-3 or TRBV12-4; 12 bases are a match to TRBD2. This CDR3 spans 16 amino acids. Trimming took 5 bases from V and 3 from J; bases not matched to a gene: 6.

This clonotype was recorded only once. The chain couples TRBV9 to TRBJ2-2; no definite D call. The length of the CDR3 is 12 residues. In germline, CDR1 is SGDLS, CDR2 YYNGEE. V was pared by 0 bases and J by 6 bases, with 3 bases between. CDR3 residues: CASSVVPGELFF. The DNA for the CDR3 is TGTGCCAGCAGCGTAGTGCCCGGGGAGCTGTTTTTT.

J is TRBJ1-1 and V is TRBV29-1; D is possibly TRBD1 (5 bases). This CDR3 is built from 13 residues. V was shortened by 6 bases and J by 0 bases, with 11 bases between the two germline ends. Germline assignment: CDR1 SQVTM and CDR2 ANQGSEA. The CDR3 here is CSVGVFMNTEAFF. In DNA, the CDR3 is TGCAGCGTGGGGGTGTTCATGAACACTGAAGCTTTCTTT.